The entry that follows covers one T cell receptor beta chain sequence. The target of this receptor is not known. No quality values exist for individual bases; no much larger clone is one base distant. Libraries came from the immunoSEQ multiplex PCR assay. Under the source paper's analysis protocol: A statistical classification framework was built for diagnosing cytomegalovirus status from the catalog of TCR beta chain sequences. In its TCRdb copy, this immuneACCESS table keeps in-frame sequences only and misses some clones. Where compared with another copy, unresolved V genes explain less than half of these, and the others have no known cause. That table furnishes V, J and clone size, whereas the DNA furnished D and trimming. The sample yields about 360,000 clones; roughly 90% were counted once. Roughly 0.75% of the sample belongs to the ten largest clones. The entry originates in a study of cytomegalovirus exposure and HLA in healthy donors (dated by TCRdb to the late 2010s). Background for the entire study: According to a later analysis, one platform produced both the roughly 130 validation repertoires and the 666 repertoires of the first cohort. The study aimed to test whether cataloging public T cell receptors could reveal signatures of past pathogen exposure. Along with the roughly 710-subject first cohort, a separate validation cohort of about 110 different subjects was used. High-throughput TCR immunosequencing, statistical association of individual TCRs with disease status, and machine learning were combined to predict cytomegalovirus infection status.

The donors belonged to the validation cohort of 90 to 150 subjects, which was separate from the roughly 680-subject first cohort. The research as a whole found: Cytomegalovirus status was reported to be diagnosed by the classifier with high specificity and sensitivity in both the original and validation cohorts. In vitro tests confirmed that a few of the cytomegalovirus-associated TCR beta chains recognize cytomegalovirus antigens. Most TCR sequences were observed very rarely across donors, whereas some public TCRs were present in many individuals. The study gave a list of 150 to 200 TCR beta chains associated with cytomegalovirus. The authors suggested that the approach could potentially be extended to other disease states and immunological phenotypes. Of the cluster scores, 90% to 95% were above 0 in a later analysis, which found that TCRs clustered in the first cohort also tended to co-occur in the 95 to 150 validation repertoires. All 120 or so repertoires were used to score co-occurrence in the validation cohort in a later analysis, because that analysis had no HLA typing for the cohort.

Sequenced sample: PBMCs. The receptor was derived from a woman between 18 and 29 years old in good health and CMV-seronegative.

The CDR3 corresponds to CASSVDGGTGNTDTQYF. In nucleotides, the sequence is TGTGCCAGCAGCGTAGATGGGGGGACAGGGAACACAGATACGCAGTATTTT. The sequence links TRBV9 to TRBJ2-3, and TRBD1 aligns with 9 junction nucleotides. For CDR1 and CDR2, the germline V gene lists SGDLS and YYNGEE. The CDR3 covers 17 residues, taking in both the cysteine and the phenylalanine. Just CDR3 DNA is preserved here, 51 bases in frame from base 1. The junction shows trimming of 0 bases on V and 2 bases on J, and the gene matches do not reach 7 bases of it.